A single T cell receptor beta chain is shown here with its context. No antigen is known for it. No base-level quality is on record; no much larger clone is a single base apart. The source of the sample is a study of OX40 agonist ivuxolimab in advanced cancers. Looking at the study overall: Ivuxolimab, which targeted the costimulatory receptor OX40 (CD134), was an agonistic, fully human IgG2 monoclonal antibody. The monotherapy dose-escalation portion (N ≈ 52 patients) of the phase I ivuxolimab trial is reported in the paper. Intravenous ivuxolimab was administered to patients every 2 weeks at six dose levels: 0.01, 0.1, 0.3, 1.5, 3 and 10 mg/kg. Of the 50 to 55 patients in dose escalation, approximately 20 had hepatocellular carcinoma, some 15 had melanoma, 9 had renal cell carcinoma and 9 had head and neck cancer. Peripheral TCRbeta sequencing aimed to test whether ivuxolimab altered TCR sequence diversity and caused clonal T-cell expansion. Patients were allowed to have had prior anti-PD-1, anti-PD-L1 or anti-CTLA-4 therapy, and around two fifths of the dose-escalation patients had been treated with checkpoint inhibitors. In the dose-escalation cohort, roughly four fifths of patients were male, and the mean age was around 60 years, with a range of 23 to 79. Three dose-escalation patients achieved partial responses, one with hepatocellular carcinoma and two with cutaneous melanoma.

Patients with autoimmune disease history or receiving systemic immunosuppression were excluded from the trial. Peripheral blood for TCR sequencing was drawn from every dose cohort at baseline, at cycle 4 day 1 and at cycle 7 day 1. The samples were drawn from a first-in-human, open-label, multicenter phase I dose-escalation trial of ivuxolimab. Adults with locally advanced or metastatic melanoma, renal cell, hepatocellular, or head and neck squamous cell carcinoma were enrolled in the trial. Before TCR sequencing, CD4+ T cells and CD8+ T cells from peripheral blood were sorted into separate populations. The germline V gene provides CDR1 SGHTA and CDR2 FQGNSA. The CDR3 holds 15 amino acids from the cysteine to the phenylalanine. Just CDR3 DNA is preserved here, 45 bases in frame from base 1. V trim: 1 base; J trim: 4 bases; unmatched bases: 4. Genomic DNA was extracted from sorted cells for sequencing of the TCRbeta CDR3 region. The immunoSEQ Assay was used for sequencing of TCRbeta CDR3 regions. TCRdb's version of the immuneACCESS table is confined to in-frame rearrangements and falls short of the full clone set. An unresolved V gene accounts for under half of the shortfall where checked; the remainder is of unknown origin. Counted in this sample were approximately 58,000 clones; around 93% of them appeared once. The top ten clonotypes cover roughly 0.45% of the sample.

The paper as a whole reports these results and caveats: At doses of 0.1 to 3.0 mg/kg, clonal expansion of both CD4+ and CD8+ T cells in blood was seen between baseline and week 6. Low levels of normalized T-cell clonal expansion were also seen in some nonresponding patients. The antigen specificity of the clonally expanded peripheral T cells was not determined. After ivuxolimab, expanded clones were on average more numerous among CD8+ T cells than among CD4+ T cells. In partial responders in the 0.1-3.0 mg/kg groups, normalized peripheral clonal expansion was found to be among the lowest, especially among CD8+ T cells.

The source was CD4+ or CD8+ T cells sorted from blood, collected in a trial of the OX40 agonist ivuxolimab. The sequence was collected from an adult with an advanced solid tumor such as melanoma, head and neck, liver or kidney cancer. The receptor chain draws on TRBV7-2 and TRBJ2-1; TRBD2 aligns with 7 central bases. Read as DNA, the sequence is TGTGCCAGCAGCTTAGATGGCGGGGGTTACAATGAGCAGTTCTTC. Translated, this gives CASSLDGGGYNEQFF.